This entry concerns a single T cell receptor (beta chain). This record belongs to a study of blood T cell repertoires in COVID-19. This CDR3 is 14 amino acids long. The germline V gene encodes CDR1 MDHEN and CDR2 SYDVKM. V lost 2 bases, J lost 4 bases, and 11 bases lay in between. Generated by immunoSEQ multiplex PCR, the TCRdb table keeps only in-frame clones and is missing some. The sample records about 270,000 clones, more than 70% being singletons. The TCR comes from a woman between 40 and 55 years old with acute COVID-19. The specimen sequenced was PBMCs or T cells enriched from blood (not recorded which). J is TRBJ1-2 and V is TRBV28; no definite D call. CDR3 region: CASSLGLGAYGYTF. CDR3 in DNA: TGTGCCAGCAGTTTAGGTCTGGGAGCCTATGGCTACACCTTC.